The 5 T cell receptor beta chains below all came from one sample that was sequenced in a study of molecular identifiers for immune sequencing clone quantification. In TCRdb, the PCR reads were re-called with MiXCR into one record per CDR3 protein. The repertoire includes some 93,000 distinct CDR3 sequences, 21% of them detected once, and 0.8% to 1.2% sits in the top ten. Sequencing used naive CD8+ T cells from blood, with Jurkat cell RNA spiked in. As to subset: FACS-sorted CD8+CD4-CCR7+CD45RA+ naive T cells. All receptors derive from a human donor in good health. Some libraries in this study had Jurkat cell RNA spiked in.

This clonotype appeared a few times. The V call is TRBV7-9, the J call TRBJ1-1; possibly TRBD1 for D (5 bases). The CDR3 has 14 residues. Germline assignment: CDR1 SEHNR and CDR2 FQNEAQ (reference sequence). Trimming cost V 2 bases and J 5 bases, with 12 bases left between them. CDR3 in amino acids: CASSLIGAGTEAFF. CDR3 nucleotides: TGTGCCAGCAGCTTAATCGGGGCTGGTACTGAAGCTTTCTTT.

This clonotype was detected many times. The J gene is TRBJ2-3, the V gene TRBV20-1; 9 bases line up with TRBD2. The ends lost 0 bases at V and 0 bases at J; junction bases unmatched: 13. CDR1 and CDR2 from the germline V gene are DFQATT and SNEGSKA (reference sequence). This CDR3 region has 19 residues. This chain's CDR3 is CSAREITALTSGSTDTQYF. In DNA, the CDR3 is TGCAGTGCTAGAGAAATAACCGCCCTGACTAGCGGTAGCACAGATACGCAGTATTTT.

This clonotype was observed many times. The V and J genes are TRBV9 and TRBJ1-1; the D is unclear. Looked up from germline, CDR1 is SGDLS and CDR2 is YYNGEE. CDR3 length: 14 amino acids. The V gene lost 0 bases and the J gene lost 6 bases, with 12 bases spanning the gap. DNA for the CDR3: TGTGCCAGCAGCGTAGAAGGGAAAGTCTCTGAAGCTTTCTTT. Its protein product is CASSVEGKVSEAFF.

This chain links TRBV9 with TRBJ2-5; 7 bases align to TRBD2. V shed 4 bases, J shed 9 bases, and the junction held 15 bases outside the gene matches. Germline CDR1 is SGDLS and CDR2 is YYNGEE. The CDR3 sequence is 15 residues long. CDR3 residues: CASSLLDGGWGAQYF. The CDR3 nucleotides are TGTGCCAGCAGCCTCCTGGACGGGGGGTGGGGGGCCCAGTACTTC.

This clonotype came up many times. The chain links TRBV27 to TRBJ2-7; unclear D gene. V was pared by 4 bases and J by 3 bases, with 10 bases between. Germline CDR1 MNHEY, CDR2 SMNVEV (reference sequence). The CDR3 consists of 13 residues. The CDR3 coding sequence is TGTGCCAGCAGTTCCACGAAAAACTACGAGCAGTACTTC. As protein: CASSSTKNYEQYF.